The next 29 T cell receptor beta chains were all read from a single sample in a study of PD-L1 blockade in urothelial cancer. TCRdb's table, derived via immunoSEQ multiplex PCR, lists solely in-frame clones and lacks some. The sample records tens of thousands of clones, almost 85% being singletons. Sample: PBMCs, taken around atezolizumab (anti-PD-L1) treatment. These receptors all stem from a man aged 65 to 85 with urothelial cancer.

The chain joins TRBV10-3 to TRBJ2-7; 9 positions match TRBD1. With 1 base clipped from V and 5 bases from J, the junction kept 3 bases outside the gene matches. The CDR3 runs 14 residues. In germline, CDR1 is ENHRY, CDR2 SYGVKD. The CDR3 loop reads CAISELGQGDEQYF. CDR3 in DNA: TGTGCCATCAGTGAGTTGGGACAGGGTGACGAGCAGTACTTC.

The CDR3 sequence: CSGGTSGRTGELFF. CDR3 DNA: TGCAGCGGGGGGACTAGCGGGAGGACCGGGGAGCTGTTTTTT. This chain connects TRBV29-1 to TRBJ2-2; TRBD2 agrees at 15 bases. Trimming cost V 7 bases and J 5 bases; bases outside gene matches: 2. Germline V gives CDR1 SQVTM, CDR2 ANQGSEA. This CDR3 is built from 14 residues.

The chain recombines TRBV2 with TRBJ1-1; D remains ambiguous. V shed 7 bases and J shed 0 bases, with 15 bases lying between them. The germline gives CDR1 SNHLY, CDR2 FYNNEI. This CDR3 has 15 amino acids. In DNA, the CDR3 is TGTGCCAGCACCTTACAGCTGGGTGTGAACACTGAAGCTTTCTTT. Residues: CASTLQLGVNTEAFF.

The rearrangement links TRBV28 to TRBJ2-1, with 10 bases identical to TRBD2. V trimming: 5 bases; J trimming: 6 bases; junction bases outside the gene matches: 10. The CDR3 runs to 16 residues. The germline CDR1 and CDR2 sequences are MDHEN and SYDVKM. DNA of the CDR3: TGTGCCAGCAGTGAATTACTAGCGGGGATTGCCAATGAGCAGTTCTTC. This encodes CASSELLAGIANEQFF.

The chain's CDR3 is CASSQLGLAGTDTQYF. The DNA for the CDR3 is TGTGCCAGCAGCCAGTTAGGACTAGCGGGCACAGATACGCAGTATTTT. V is TRBV5-4 and J is TRBJ2-3, with 10 bases lining up with TRBD2. The V gene's germline CDR1 is SGHNT and CDR2 YYREEE (reference sequence). The trim removed 4 bases at V and 1 base at J, leaving 6 bases unmatched. The CDR3 length is 16 residues. Using reference TRBV5-4 and TRBJ2-3 for the parts outside the CDR3, the full variable domain is ETGVTQSPTHLIKTRGQQVTLRCSSQSGHNTVSWYQQALGQGPQFIFQYYREEENGRGNFPPRFSGLQFPNYSSELNVNALELDDSALYLCASSQLGLAGTDTQYFGPGTRLTVL.

The CDR3 loop reads CASSVDRFDYIQYF. The DNA of the CDR3 is TGTGCCAGCAGTGTAGATCGCTTTGACTACATTCAGTACTTC. The chain couples TRBV2 to TRBJ2-4; D ambiguous. V dropped 4 bases and J dropped 8 bases, with 15 bases sitting between them. In germline, CDR1 is SNHLY, CDR2 FYNNEI. CDR3 length: 14 amino acids.

This clone has only a few counts. The chain joins TRBV10-1 to TRBJ1-1, with D unclear. V lost 4 bases to trimming and J lost 0 bases, with 6 bases between them. Germline CDR1 and CDR2: WNHNN and SYGVQD (reference sequence). The CDR3 has 13 residues. The CDR3 bases are TGCGCCAGCAGTGCTCAGGTGAACACTGAAGCTTTCTTT. This gives the protein CASSAQVNTEAFF.

The V call is TRBV19, the J call TRBJ1-2; D unresolved. Trimming took 4 bases from V and 3 from J, leaving 12 bases between them. CDR1 LNHDA and CDR2 SQIVND come from the germline V gene (reference sequence). This CDR3 is built from 14 residues. As DNA, the CDR3 is TGTGCCAGTAGTAAAGCGAGTCATGACTATGGCTACACCTTC. This encodes CASSKASHDYGYTF. The full variable domain, rest sourced from reference TRBV19 and TRBJ1-2, is DGGITQSPKYLFRKEGQNVTLSCEQNLNHDAMYWYRQDPGQGLRLIYYSQIVNDFQKGDIAEGYSVSREKKESFPLTVTSAQKNPTAFYLCASSKASHDYGYTFGSGTRLTVV.

The count of this clone is one. The chain is built from TRBV5-1 and TRBJ2-5; 11 bases match TRBD2. The germline CDR1 and CDR2 sequences are SGHRS and YFSETQ. The CDR3 runs 16 residues. The V and J ends lost 0 bases and 4 bases, in that order; junction bases with no gene match: 5. CDR3 sequence (DNA): TGCGCCAGCAGCTTGGGCCTAGCGGGAGGAGGAGAGACCCAGTACTTC. Its translation: CASSLGLAGGGETQYF.

The chain employs TRBV18 and TRBJ1-1; TRBD1 aligns across 7 bases. V gave up 2 bases and J gave up 4 bases; unmatched junction bases: 1. The CDR3 consists of 13 residues. The germline gives CDR1 KGHSH, CDR2 LQKENI. The CDR3 DNA reads TGTGCCAGCTCACCAGCAGGGGGCACTGAAGCTTTCTTT. This sequence encodes CASSPAGGTEAFF.

This CDR3 reads CASSFRGTVNQPQHF. CDR3 sequence (DNA): TGTGCCAGCTCCTTCCGCGGGACGGTCAATCAGCCCCAGCATTTT. The chain has TRBV2 and TRBJ1-5; possible D gene TRBD1, 5 bases. From germline, CDR1 is SNHLY and CDR2 FYNNEI. V gave up 8 bases and J gave up 3 bases, with 17 bases separating them. The CDR3 totals 15 residues.

The genes are TRBV6-1 and TRBJ2-7; tentative D call: TRBD2 (6 bases). The V gene lost 5 bases and the J gene lost 7 bases, with 15 bases spanning the gap. CDR3 length: 13 residues. Germline loops: CDR1 MNHNS, CDR2 SASEGT. CDR3 amino acids: CASSYNGGGEQYF. The CDR3 nucleotides read TGTGCCAGCAGTTATAACGGCGGAGGGGAGCAGTACTTC.

This chain uses TRBV7-2 with TRBJ2-3; TRBD2 matches 9 bases. This CDR3 contains 15 residues. Trimming took 5 bases from V and 1 from J; bases not matched to a gene: 4. Germline loops: CDR1 SGHTA, CDR2 FQGNSA. This CDR3 is CASSPWTSGTDTQYF. CDR3 nucleotide sequence: TGTGCCAGCAGCCCCTGGACTAGCGGCACAGATACGCAGTATTTT.

The genes are TRBV13 and TRBJ1-1, with TRBD1 as a possible D gene (6 bases). Trimming shortened V by 3 bases and J by 4 bases, and 21 bases separated the two germline ends. Germline V CDR1 and CDR2: PRHDT, FYEKMQ (reference sequence). The CDR3 length is 17 residues. DNA for the CDR3: TGTGCCAGCAGCTTTAGGTCCGCGGGGGCCGAGGGCACTGAAGCTTTCTTT. This codes for CASSFRSAGAEGTEAFF.

The rearrangement joins TRBV5-7 to TRBJ2-1; TRBD2 is a possible D gene (6 bases). TRBV5-7 is classed as an ORF, of uncertain function. The CDR3 is made up of 15 amino acids. The V gene lost 3 bases and the J gene lost 3 bases, with 13 bases spanning the gap. Here the CDR3 reads CASSSTGVSYNEQFF. The CDR3 coding sequence is TGTGCCAGCAGCTCAACGGGGGTCAGCTACAATGAGCAGTTCTTC.

Only a few counts were recorded for this clone. The DNA of the CDR3 is TGTGCTAGTGGTACTAGCGCAGATACGCAGTATTTT. Residues: CASGTSADTQYF. The chain recombines TRBV12-5 with TRBJ2-3; 7 bases line up with TRBD2. The CDR3 length is 12 residues. V was clipped by 5 bases and J by 4 bases; unmatched bases: 0. Germline CDR1 reads LGHNT; CDR2 reads FRNRAP.

This chain links TRBV10-3 with TRBJ2-7; TRBD1 matches at 9 bases. This CDR3 has 15 amino acids. Losses at the gene ends were 2 bases for V and 2 bases for J; bases not matched to a gene: 4. The germline V gene encodes CDR1 ENHRY and CDR2 SYGVKD. CDR3 amino acids: CAISEGQGRPYEQYF. CDR3 nucleotide sequence: TGTGCCATCAGTGAGGGACAGGGGAGACCCTACGAGCAGTACTTC.

The chain uses TRBV10-2 and TRBJ1-1, with TRBD1 identical over 7 bases. Losses at the gene ends were 6 bases for V and 7 bases for J; bases not matched to a gene: 2. The CDR3 runs to 11 residues. The V gene's germline CDR1 is WSHSY and CDR2 SAAADI. CDR3 sequence reads: CASRGGVEAFF. CDR3 nucleotides: TGCGCCAGCAGAGGGGGCGTTGAAGCTTTCTTT.

The chain recombines TRBV19 with TRBJ2-7, with D perhaps TRBD1 (6 bases). Trimming shortened V by 4 bases and J by 5 bases, and 15 bases separated the two germline ends. Germline V gives CDR1 LNHDA, CDR2 SQIVND (reference sequence). There are 14 residues in the CDR3. CDR3 coding DNA: TGTGCCAGTAGTAGCAGGGGTCTAAGGGACGAGCAGTACTTC. Translation: CASSSRGLRDEQYF.

This chain joins TRBV5-1 and TRBJ1-1, with D hard to call. The CDR3 covers 18 residues. CDR1 and CDR2 (germline): SGHRS, YFSETQ. Between the trimmed V and J ends, which lost 0 bases and 0 bases, there was a span of 18 bases. This CDR3 reads CASSLEVRSRSMNTEAFF. The CDR3 DNA reads TGCGCCAGCAGCTTGGAGGTCAGGTCCCGATCCATGAACACTGAAGCTTTCTTT.

The V gene is TRBV28, the J gene TRBJ2-7; 7 nucleotides align to TRBD2. The CDR3 loop spans 15 amino acids. V shed 2 bases and J 2 bases; nucleotides not matched to a gene: 6. Looked up from germline, CDR1 is MDHEN and CDR2 is SYDVKM. CDR3 sequence: CASSLIGGSAYEQYF. CDR3 DNA sequence: TGTGCCAGCAGTTTAATCGGCGGGAGCGCCTACGAGCAGTACTTC.

The chain joins TRBV30 to TRBJ1-5, with no clear D. Germline V gene data show CDR1 as GTSNPN and CDR2 as SVGIG (reference sequence). The V end lost 2 bases, the J end lost 6 bases, and 8 bases lay between the germline ends. This CDR3 contains 12 residues. CDR3 residues: CAWSRRGQPQHF. Here the CDR3 DNA reads TGTGCCTGGAGTAGGAGAGGTCAGCCCCAGCATTTT.

This chain joins TRBV7-2 and TRBJ2-1; D remains ambiguous. V shed 5 bases and J shed 0 bases, with 11 bases lying between them. CDR1 and CDR2 (germline): SGHTA, FQGNSA. The CDR3 runs 15 residues. The CDR3 sequence is CASSPDLSSYNEQFF. The CDR3 nucleotides are TGTGCCAGCAGCCCTGACTTAAGCTCCTACAATGAGCAGTTCTTC.

This chain connects TRBV5-1 to TRBJ2-5, with 7 bases matching TRBD2. The germline V gene has CDR1 SGHRS and CDR2 YFSETQ. V was clipped by 0 bases and J by 5 bases; unmatched bases: 10. The CDR3 has 16 residues. DNA for the CDR3: TGCGCCAGCAGCTTGGCCCCGGGGACTAAGGGGGAGACCCAGTACTTC. Translated: CASSLAPGTKGETQYF.

The chain joins TRBV7-2 to TRBJ2-2; 7 bases fit TRBD1. The CDR3 has 15 residues. Germline V gives CDR1 SGHTA, CDR2 FQGNSA. With 1 base clipped from V and 7 bases from J, the junction kept 6 bases outside the gene matches. The DNA of the CDR3 is TGTGCCAGCAGCTTAGGGAGACAGGGTGGCGGGGAGCTGTTTTTT. The encoded protein is CASSLGRQGGGELFF.

The chain uses TRBV29-1 and TRBJ2-2; 9 bases map to TRBD2. CDR1 and CDR2 (germline): SQVTM, ANQGSEA. Germline trimming cut 1 base from V and 4 bases from J; bases unmatched to any gene: 4. This CDR3 is 15 amino acids long. This CDR3 reads CSVEAAGGGTGELFF. The CDR3 coding sequence is TGCAGCGTTGAAGCAGCGGGAGGTGGCACCGGGGAGCTGTTTTTT.

The chain carries TRBV9 and TRBJ2-5, with 8 bases that match TRBD2. This CDR3 is built from 15 residues. J gave up 1 base and V 0 bases, and 2 bases lay outside the gene matches. Germline V lookup: CDR1 SGDLS, CDR2 YYNGEE. CDR3 nucleotides: TGTGCCAGCAGCGTAGCGGGAGGGGCCCAAGAGACCCAGTACTTC. As protein: CASSVAGGAQETQYF.

The sample holds one count of this clone. The chain couples TRBV5-4 to TRBJ2-7; D not certain. V gave up 1 base and J gave up 2 bases, with 10 bases separating them. Germline V gene sequence: CDR1 SGHNT, CDR2 YYREEE (reference sequence). This CDR3 contains 14 residues. The CDR3 DNA sequence: TGTGCCAGCAGCTTGAACCGGAGCCCCTACGAGCAGTACTTC. The encoded protein is CASSLNRSPYEQYF.

The genes are TRBV9 and TRBJ2-1; no reliable D call. The CDR3 is 14 residues long. Looked up from germline, CDR1 is SGDLS and CDR2 is YYNGEE. The germline V and J ends were trimmed by 6 bases and 6 bases, with 16 bases remaining between them. DNA of the CDR3: TGTGCCAGCACCCAGACAACCCAAGGCAATGAGCAGTTCTTC. Its protein product is CASTQTTQGNEQFF.